This T cell receptor beta chain was profiled in a study of T-cell memory formation after mild COVID-19. Broader study findings: Among CD4+ contracting clones, most were CM and EM, and CD8+ ones EMRA.

As concerns this clonotype: The antigen is not known.

Each CDR3 protein is one row after TCRdb ran MiXCR on the 5' RACE reads. The profile covers 200,000 to 250,000 distinct CDR3 sequences, with approximately 10% appearing a single time and around 23% taken by the ten largest. Per germline, CDR1 SGHTA and CDR2 FQGNSA. Trimming took 5 bases from V and 3 from J, leaving 19 bases between them. There are 17 residues in the CDR3. The sequence came from a man younger than 35 who had mild COVID-19 (a few samples of this study predate the infection). Cell type and time point are not known. This chain joins TRBV7-2 and TRBJ2-2, with TRBD1 as a possible D gene (7 bases). Sequences were obtained from PBMCs or a T cell subset sorted from them (not recorded which). Here the CDR3 reads CASSVGSGGLDTGELFF. The CDR3 DNA sequence: TGTGCCAGCAGCGTAGGATCAGGGGGGTTGGACACCGGGGAGCTGTTTTTT.